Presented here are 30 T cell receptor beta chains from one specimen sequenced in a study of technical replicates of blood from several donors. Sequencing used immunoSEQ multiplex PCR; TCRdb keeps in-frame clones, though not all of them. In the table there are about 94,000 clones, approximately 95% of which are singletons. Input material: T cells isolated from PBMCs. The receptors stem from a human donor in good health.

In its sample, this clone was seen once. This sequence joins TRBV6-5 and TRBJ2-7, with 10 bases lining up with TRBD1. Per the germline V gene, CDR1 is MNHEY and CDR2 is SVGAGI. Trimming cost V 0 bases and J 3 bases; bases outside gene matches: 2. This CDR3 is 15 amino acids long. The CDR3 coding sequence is TGTGCCAGCAGTTACTCGGGACAGGGGCACTACGAGCAGTACTTC. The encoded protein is CASSYSGQGHYEQYF.

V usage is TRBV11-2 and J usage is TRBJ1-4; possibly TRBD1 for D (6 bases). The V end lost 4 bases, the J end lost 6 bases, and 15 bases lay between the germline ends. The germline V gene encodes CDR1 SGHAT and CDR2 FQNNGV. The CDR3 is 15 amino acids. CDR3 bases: TGTGCCAGCAGCTCCAGCCCAGGGGCGTATGAAAAACTGTTTTTT. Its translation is CASSSSPGAYEKLFF. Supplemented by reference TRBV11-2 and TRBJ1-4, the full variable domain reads EAGVAQSPRYKIIEKRQSVAFWCNPISGHATLYWYQQILGQGPKLLIQFQNNGVVDDSQLPKDRFSAERLKGVDSTLKIQPAKLEDSAVYLCASSSSPGAYEKLFFGSGTQLSVL.

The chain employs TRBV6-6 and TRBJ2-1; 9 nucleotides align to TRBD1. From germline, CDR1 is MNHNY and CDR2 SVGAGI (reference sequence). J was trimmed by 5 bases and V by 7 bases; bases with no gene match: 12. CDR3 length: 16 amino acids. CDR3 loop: CASTERGQGRDNEQFF. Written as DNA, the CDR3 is TGTGCCAGCACCGAGAGAGGACAGGGGAGGGACAATGAGCAGTTCTTC.

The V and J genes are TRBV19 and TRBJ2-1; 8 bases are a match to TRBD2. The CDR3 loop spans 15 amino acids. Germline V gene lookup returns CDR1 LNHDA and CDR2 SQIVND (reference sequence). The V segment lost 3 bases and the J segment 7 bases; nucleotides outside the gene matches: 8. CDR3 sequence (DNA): TGTGCCAGTAGTATTCGTGTTGGCGGGGGGAATGAGCAGTTCTTC. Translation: CASSIRVGGGNEQFF.

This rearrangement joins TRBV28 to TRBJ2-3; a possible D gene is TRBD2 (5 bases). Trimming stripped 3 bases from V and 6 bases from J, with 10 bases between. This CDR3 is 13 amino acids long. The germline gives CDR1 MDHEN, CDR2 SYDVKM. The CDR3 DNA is TGTGCCAGCAGTTTCAAGGGAGCTGATACGCAGTATTTT. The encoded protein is CASSFKGADTQYF.

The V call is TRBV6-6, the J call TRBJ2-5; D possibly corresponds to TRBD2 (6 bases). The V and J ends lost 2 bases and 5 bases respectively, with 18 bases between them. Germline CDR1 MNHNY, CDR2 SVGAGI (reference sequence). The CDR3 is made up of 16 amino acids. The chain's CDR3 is CASSYRGGIKFETQYF. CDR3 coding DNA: TGTGCCAGCAGTTACAGAGGAGGGATTAAATTCGAGACCCAGTACTTC.

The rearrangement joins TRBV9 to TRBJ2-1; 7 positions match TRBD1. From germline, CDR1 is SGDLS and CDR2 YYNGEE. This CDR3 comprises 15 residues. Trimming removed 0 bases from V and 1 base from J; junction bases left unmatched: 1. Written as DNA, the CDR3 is TGTGCCAGCAGCGTAGTGGGACAGTCCTACAATGAGCAGTTCTTC. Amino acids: CASSVVGQSYNEQFF.

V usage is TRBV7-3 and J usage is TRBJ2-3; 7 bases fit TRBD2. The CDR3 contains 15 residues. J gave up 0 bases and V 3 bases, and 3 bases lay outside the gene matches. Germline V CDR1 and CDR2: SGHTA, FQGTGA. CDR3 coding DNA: TGTGCCAGCAGCTTGGGACTAACTAGCACAGATACGCAGTATTTT. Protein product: CASSLGLTSTDTQYF.

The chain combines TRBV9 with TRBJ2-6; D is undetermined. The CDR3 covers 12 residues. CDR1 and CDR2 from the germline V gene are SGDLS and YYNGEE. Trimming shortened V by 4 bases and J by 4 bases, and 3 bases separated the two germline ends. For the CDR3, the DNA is TGTGCCAGCAGCTCAGGGGCCAACGTCCTGACTTTC. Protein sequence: CASSSGANVLTF.

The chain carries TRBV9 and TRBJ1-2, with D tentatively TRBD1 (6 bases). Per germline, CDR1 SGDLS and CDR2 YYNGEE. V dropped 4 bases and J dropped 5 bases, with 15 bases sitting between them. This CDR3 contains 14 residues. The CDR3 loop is CASSPGQSTYGYTF. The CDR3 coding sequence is TGTGCCAGCAGCCCCGGACAGTCGACTTATGGCTACACCTTC.

The CDR3 loop is CASSLSGNTEAFF. The CDR3 nucleotides are TGTGCCAGCAGCCTCAGTGGGAACACTGAAGCTTTCTTT. This chain uses TRBV9 with TRBJ1-1, with D unresolved. This CDR3 region has 13 residues. With 4 bases removed from V and 1 base from J, the gap between germline ends came to 8 bases. Germline V lookup: CDR1 SGDLS, CDR2 YYNGEE.

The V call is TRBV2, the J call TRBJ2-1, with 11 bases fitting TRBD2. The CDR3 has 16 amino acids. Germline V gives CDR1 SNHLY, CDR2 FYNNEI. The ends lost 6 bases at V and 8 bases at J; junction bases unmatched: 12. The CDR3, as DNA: TGTGCCAGCAGGGCGGGAGATAGCGGGGGGGCTGATGAGCAGTTCTTC. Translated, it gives CASRAGDSGGADEQFF.

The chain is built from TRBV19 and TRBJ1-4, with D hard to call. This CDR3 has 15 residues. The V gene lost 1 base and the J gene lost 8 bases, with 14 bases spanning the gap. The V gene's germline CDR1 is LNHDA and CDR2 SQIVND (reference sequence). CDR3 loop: CASSIVGWEDEKLFF. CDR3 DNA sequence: TGTGCCAGTAGTATAGTAGGTTGGGAGGACGAAAAACTGTTTTTT.

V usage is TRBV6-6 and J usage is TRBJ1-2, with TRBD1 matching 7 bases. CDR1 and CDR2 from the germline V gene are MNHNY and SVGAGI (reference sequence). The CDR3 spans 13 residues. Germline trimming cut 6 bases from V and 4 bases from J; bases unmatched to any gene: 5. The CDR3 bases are TGTGCCAGCAGAGGACAGGTCATCTATGGCTACACCTTC. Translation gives CASRGQVIYGYTF.

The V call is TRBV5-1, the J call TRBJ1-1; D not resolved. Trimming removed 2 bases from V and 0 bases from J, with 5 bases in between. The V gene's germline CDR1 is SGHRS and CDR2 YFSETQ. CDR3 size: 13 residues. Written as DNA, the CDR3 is TGCGCCAGCAGCTTTGAGGTGAACACTGAAGCTTTCTTT. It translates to CASSFEVNTEAFF.

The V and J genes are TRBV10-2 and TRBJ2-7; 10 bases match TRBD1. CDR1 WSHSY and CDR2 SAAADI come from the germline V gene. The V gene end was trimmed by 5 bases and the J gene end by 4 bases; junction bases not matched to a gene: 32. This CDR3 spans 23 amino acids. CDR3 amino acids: CASSQLPGQGSPSRPLGRYEQYF. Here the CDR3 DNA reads TGCGCCAGCAGTCAACTTCCGGGACAGGGGTCACCGTCGCGGCCTTTGGGGAGATACGAGCAGTACTTC.

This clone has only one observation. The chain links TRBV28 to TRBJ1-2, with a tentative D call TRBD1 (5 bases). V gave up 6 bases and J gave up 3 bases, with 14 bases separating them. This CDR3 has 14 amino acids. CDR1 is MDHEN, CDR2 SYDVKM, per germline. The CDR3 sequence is CASSQGVEDYGYTF. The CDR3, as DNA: TGTGCCAGCAGCCAAGGGGTTGAGGACTATGGCTACACCTTC.

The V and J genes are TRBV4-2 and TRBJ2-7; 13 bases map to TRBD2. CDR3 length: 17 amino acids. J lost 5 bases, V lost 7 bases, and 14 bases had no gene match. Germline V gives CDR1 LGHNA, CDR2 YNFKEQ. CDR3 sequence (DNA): TGTGCCAGCACCCGTACTACTAGCGGGGGGGCCGGCCACGAGCAGTACTTC. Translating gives CASTRTTSGGAGHEQYF.

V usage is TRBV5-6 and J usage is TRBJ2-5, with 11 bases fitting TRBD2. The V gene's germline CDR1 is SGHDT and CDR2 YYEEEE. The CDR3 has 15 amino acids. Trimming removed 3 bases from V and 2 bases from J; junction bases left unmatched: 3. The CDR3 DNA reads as TGTGCCAGCAGCTGGTTAGCGGGGGGGCAAGAGACCCAGTACTTC. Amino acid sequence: CASSWLAGGQETQYF.

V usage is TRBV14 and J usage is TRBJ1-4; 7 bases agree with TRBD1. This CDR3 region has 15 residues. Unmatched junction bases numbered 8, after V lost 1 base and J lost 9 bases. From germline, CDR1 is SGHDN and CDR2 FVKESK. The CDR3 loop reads CASSQVGTETKKLFF. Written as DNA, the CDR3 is TGTGCCAGCAGCCAAGTTGGGACAGAAACTAAAAAACTGTTTTTT. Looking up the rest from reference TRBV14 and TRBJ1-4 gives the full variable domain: EAGVTQFPSHSVIEKGQTVTLRCDPISGHDNLYWYRRVMGKEIKFLLHFVKESKQDESGMPNNRFLAERTGGTYSTLKVQPAELEDSGVYFCASSQVGTETKKLFFGSGTQLSVL.

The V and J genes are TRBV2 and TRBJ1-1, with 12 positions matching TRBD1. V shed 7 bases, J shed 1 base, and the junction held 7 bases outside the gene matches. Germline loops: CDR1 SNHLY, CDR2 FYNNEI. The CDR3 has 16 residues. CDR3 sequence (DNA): TGTGCCAGCAAGGGGGGACAGGGGGCTAGGAACACTGAAGCTTTCTTT. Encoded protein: CASKGGQGARNTEAFF.

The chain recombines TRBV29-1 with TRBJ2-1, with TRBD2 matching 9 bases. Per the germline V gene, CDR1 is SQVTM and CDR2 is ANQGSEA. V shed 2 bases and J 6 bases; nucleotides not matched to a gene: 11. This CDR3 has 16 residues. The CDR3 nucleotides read TGCAGCGTTGAATTAACGCGGGAGGGCCTTTTCAATGAGCAGTTCTTC. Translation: CSVELTREGLFNEQFF.

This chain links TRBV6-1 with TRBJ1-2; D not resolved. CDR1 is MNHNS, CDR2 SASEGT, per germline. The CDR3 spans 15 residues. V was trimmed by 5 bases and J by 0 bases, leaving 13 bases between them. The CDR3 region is CASSPWGGPNYGYTF. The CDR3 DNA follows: TGTGCCAGCAGTCCTTGGGGAGGCCCTAACTATGGCTACACCTTC.

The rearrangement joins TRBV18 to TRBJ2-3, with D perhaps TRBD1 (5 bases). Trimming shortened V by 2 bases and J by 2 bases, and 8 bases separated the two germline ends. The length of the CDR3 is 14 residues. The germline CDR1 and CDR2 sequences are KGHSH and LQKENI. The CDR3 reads CASSPAGPTDTQYF. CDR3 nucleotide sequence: TGTGCCAGCTCACCAGCAGGGCCCACAGATACGCAGTATTTT.

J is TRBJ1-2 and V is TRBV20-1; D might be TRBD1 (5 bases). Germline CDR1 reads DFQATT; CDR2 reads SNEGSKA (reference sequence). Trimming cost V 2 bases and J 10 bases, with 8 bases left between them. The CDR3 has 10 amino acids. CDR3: CSARSRVYTF. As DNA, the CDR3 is TGCAGTGCTAGATCCAGGGTCTACACCTTC.

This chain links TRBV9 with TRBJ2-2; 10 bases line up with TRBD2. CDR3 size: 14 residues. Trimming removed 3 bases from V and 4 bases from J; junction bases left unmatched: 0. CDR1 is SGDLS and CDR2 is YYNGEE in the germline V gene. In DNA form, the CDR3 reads TGTGCCAGCAGCGCTAGCGGGGGCACCGGGGAGCTGTTTTTT. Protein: CASSASGGTGELFF.

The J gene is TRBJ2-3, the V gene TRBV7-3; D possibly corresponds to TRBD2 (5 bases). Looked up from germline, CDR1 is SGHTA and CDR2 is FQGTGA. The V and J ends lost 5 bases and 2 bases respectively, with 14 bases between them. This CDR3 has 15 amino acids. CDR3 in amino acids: CASSRTARNTDTQYF. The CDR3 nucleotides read TGTGCCAGCAGCCGGACTGCACGTAACACAGATACGCAGTATTTT. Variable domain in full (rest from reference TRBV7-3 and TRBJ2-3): GAGVSQTPSNKVTEKGKYVELRCDPISGHTALYWYRQSLGQGPEFLIYFQGTGAADDSGLPNDRFFAVRPEGSVSTLKIQRTERGDSAVYLCASSRTARNTDTQYFGPGTRLTVL.

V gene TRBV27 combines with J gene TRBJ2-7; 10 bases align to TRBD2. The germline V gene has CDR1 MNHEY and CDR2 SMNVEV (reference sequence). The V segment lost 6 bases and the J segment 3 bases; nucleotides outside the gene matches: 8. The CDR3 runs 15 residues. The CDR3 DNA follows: TGTGCCAGCAGCGATCTGTCTAGCGGGAGCTACGAGCAGTACTTC. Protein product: CASSDLSSGSYEQYF.

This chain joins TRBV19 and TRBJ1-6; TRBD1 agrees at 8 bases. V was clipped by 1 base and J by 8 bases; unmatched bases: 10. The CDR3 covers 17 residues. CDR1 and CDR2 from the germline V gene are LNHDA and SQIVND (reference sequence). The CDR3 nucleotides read TGTGCCAGTAGTATAGCCCGGCAGGGGGCAAGTGATTCACCCCTCCACTTT. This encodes CASSIARQGASDSPLHF.

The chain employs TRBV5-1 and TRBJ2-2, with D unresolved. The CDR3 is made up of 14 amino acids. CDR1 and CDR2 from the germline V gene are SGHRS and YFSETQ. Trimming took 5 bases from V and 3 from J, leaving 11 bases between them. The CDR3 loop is CASRIQVDTGELFF. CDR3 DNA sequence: TGCGCCAGCAGAATCCAGGTGGACACCGGGGAGCTGTTTTTT.